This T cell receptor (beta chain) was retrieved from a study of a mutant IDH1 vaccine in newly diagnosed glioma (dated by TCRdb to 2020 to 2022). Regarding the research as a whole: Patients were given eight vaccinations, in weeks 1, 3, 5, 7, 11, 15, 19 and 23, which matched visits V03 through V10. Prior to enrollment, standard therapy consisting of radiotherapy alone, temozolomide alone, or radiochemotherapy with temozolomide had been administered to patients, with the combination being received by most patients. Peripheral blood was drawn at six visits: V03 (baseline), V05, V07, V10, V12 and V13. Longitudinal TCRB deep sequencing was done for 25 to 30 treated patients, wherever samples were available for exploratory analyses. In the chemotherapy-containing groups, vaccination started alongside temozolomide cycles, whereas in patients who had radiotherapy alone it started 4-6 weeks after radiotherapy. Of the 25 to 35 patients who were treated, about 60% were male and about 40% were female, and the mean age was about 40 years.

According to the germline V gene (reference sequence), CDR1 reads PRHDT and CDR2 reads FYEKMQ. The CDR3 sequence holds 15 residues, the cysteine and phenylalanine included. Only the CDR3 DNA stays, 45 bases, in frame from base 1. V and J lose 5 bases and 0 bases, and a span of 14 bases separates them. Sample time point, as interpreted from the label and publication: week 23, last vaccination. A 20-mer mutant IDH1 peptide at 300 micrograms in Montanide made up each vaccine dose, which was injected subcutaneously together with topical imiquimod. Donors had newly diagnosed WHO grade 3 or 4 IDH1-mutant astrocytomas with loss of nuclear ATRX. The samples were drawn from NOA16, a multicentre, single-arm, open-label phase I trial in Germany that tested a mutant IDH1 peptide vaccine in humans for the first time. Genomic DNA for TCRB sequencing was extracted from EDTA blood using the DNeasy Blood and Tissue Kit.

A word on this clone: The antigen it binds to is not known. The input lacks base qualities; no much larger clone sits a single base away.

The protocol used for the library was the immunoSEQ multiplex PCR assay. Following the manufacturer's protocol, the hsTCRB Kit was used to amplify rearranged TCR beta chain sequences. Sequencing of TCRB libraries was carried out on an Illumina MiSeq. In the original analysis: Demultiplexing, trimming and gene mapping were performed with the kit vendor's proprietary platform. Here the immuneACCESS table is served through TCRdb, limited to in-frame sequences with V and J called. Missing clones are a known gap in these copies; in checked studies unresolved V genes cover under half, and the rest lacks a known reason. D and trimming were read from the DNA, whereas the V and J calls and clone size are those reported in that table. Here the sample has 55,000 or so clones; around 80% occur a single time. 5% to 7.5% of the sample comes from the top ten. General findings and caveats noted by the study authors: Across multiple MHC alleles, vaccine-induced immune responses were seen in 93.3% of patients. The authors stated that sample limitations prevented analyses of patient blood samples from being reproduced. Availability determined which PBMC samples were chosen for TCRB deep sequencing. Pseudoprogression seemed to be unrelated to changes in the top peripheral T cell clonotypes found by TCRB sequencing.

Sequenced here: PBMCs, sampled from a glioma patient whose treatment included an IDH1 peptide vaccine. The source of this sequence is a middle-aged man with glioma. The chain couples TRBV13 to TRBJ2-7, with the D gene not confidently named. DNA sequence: TGTGCCAGCAGCCCCCGGCAGGCCGGCTCCTACGAGCAGTACTTC. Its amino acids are CASSPRQAGSYEQYF.